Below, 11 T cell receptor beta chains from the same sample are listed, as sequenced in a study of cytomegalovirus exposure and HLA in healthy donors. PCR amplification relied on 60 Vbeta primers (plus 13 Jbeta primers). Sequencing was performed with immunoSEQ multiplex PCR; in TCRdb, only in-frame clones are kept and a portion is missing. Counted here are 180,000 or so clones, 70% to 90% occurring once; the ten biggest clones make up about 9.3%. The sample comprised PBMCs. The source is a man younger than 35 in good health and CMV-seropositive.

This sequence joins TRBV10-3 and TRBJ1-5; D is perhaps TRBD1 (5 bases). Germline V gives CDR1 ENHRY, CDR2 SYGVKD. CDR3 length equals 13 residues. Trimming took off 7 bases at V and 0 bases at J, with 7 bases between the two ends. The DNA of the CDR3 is TGTGCCATCACGGGGGATAGCAATCAGCCCCAGCATTTT. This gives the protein CAITGDSNQPQHF.

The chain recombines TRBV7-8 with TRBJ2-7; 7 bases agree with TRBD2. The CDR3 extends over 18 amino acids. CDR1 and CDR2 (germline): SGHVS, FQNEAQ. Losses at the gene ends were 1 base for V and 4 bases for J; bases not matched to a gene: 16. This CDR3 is CASSLVATLADKGYEQYF. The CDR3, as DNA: TGTGCCAGCAGCTTAGTTGCTACGCTAGCGGACAAAGGGTACGAGCAGTACTTC.

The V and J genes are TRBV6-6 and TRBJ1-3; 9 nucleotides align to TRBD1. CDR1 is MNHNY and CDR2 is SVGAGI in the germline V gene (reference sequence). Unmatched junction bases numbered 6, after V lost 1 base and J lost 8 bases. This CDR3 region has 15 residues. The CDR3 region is CASSYLIQGADTIYF. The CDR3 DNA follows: TGTGCCAGCAGTTACTTAATACAGGGGGCTGACACCATATATTTT.

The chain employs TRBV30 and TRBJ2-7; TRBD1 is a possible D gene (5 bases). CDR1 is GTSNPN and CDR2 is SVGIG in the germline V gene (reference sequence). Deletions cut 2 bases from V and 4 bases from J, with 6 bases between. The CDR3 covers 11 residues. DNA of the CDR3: TGTGCCTGGAGTCCAGGGTACGAGCAGTACTTC. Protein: CAWSPGYEQYF.

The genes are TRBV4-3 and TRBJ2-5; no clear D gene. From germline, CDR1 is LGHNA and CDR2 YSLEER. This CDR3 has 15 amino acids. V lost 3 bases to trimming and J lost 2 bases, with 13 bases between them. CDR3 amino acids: CASSHSQEQQETQYF. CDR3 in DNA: TGCGCCAGCAGCCATTCTCAGGAACAACAAGAGACCCAGTACTTC.

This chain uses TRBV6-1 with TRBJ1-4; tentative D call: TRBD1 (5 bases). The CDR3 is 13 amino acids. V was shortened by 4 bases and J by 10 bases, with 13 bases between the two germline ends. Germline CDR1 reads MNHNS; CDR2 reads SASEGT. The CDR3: CASSVREEGKLFF. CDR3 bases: TGTGCCAGCAGTGTCAGGGAGGAAGGAAAACTGTTTTTT.

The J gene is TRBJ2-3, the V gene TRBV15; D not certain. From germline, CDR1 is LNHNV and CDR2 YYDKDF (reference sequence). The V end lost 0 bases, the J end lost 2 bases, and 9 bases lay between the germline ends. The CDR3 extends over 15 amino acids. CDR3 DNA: TGTGCCACCAGCAGAGAAGCCACTACCACAGATACGCAGTATTTT. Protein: CATSREATTTDTQYF.

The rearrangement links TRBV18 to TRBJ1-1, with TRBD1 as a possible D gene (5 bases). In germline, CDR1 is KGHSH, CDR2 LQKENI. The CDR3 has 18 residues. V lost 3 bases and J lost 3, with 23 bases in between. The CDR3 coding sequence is TGTGCCAGCTCACCTCAGAGTCCAGTGGCAGGGTCGTACACTGAAGCTTTCTTT. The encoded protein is CASSPQSPVAGSYTEAFF.

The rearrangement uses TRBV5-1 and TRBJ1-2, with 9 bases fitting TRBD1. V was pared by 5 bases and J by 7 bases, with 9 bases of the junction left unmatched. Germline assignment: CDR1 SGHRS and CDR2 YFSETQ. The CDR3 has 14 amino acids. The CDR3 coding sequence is TGCGCCAGCAGATCCGGGACAGGGACTGGTGGCTACACCTTC. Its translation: CASRSGTGTGGYTF.

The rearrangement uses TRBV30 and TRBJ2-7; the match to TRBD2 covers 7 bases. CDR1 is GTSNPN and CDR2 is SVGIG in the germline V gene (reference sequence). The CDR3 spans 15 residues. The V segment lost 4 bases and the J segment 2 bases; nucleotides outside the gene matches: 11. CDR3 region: CAWTPLQRGAYEQYF. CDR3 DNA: TGTGCCTGGACCCCTCTACAGCGGGGAGCCTACGAGCAGTACTTC. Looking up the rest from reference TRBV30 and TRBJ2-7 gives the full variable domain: SQTIHQWPATLVQPVGSPLSLECTVEGTSNPNLYWYRQAAGRGLQLLFYSVGIGQISSEVPQNLSASRPQDRQFILSSKKLLLSDSGFYLCAWTPLQRGAYEQYFGPGTRLTVT.

CDR3 in DNA: TGTGCCAGCAGCCTTGACAGGGTCTTGCCCTACGAGCAGTACTTC. Translation gives CASSLDRVLPYEQYF. This sequence joins TRBV13 and TRBJ2-7; 7 bases fit TRBD1. CDR3 length equals 15 residues. Germline CDR1 PRHDT, CDR2 FYEKMQ (reference sequence). Trimming took 5 bases from V and 2 from J; bases not matched to a gene: 9.